This T cell receptor beta chain was profiled in a study of beta chain features in type 1 diabetes. Trimming at V came to 7 bases and at J to 1 base, leaving 4 bases not matched to a gene. Germline V gene data show CDR1 as SGHRS and CDR2 as YFSETQ. The CDR3 length is 14 residues. This clone occurred many times. Since all of the isolated RNA was reverse transcribed, expressed TCRB transcripts were what got sequenced. Assay used: immunoSEQ multiplex PCR; TCRdb lists only in-frame clones, some missing. The table lists some 140,000 clones, about 8.7% of them singletons, with roughly 0.7% in the top ten. This chain links TRBV5-1 with TRBJ2-2; 7 bases are a match to TRBD1. The TCR sequence derives from a man aged 18 to 30 in good health. Sequences were obtained from central memory CD4+ T cells from blood. This CDR3 is CASLGQMNTGELFF. CDR3 sequence (DNA): TGCGCCAGCTTGGGACAGATGAACACCGGGGAGCTGTTTTTT. Combining the CDR3 with reference TRBV5-1 and TRBJ2-2 gives the whole variable domain KAGVTQTPRYLIKTRGQQVTLSCSPISGHRSVSWYQQTPGQGLQFLFEYFSETQRNKGNFPGRFSGRQFSNSRSEMNVSTLELGDSALYLCASLGQMNTGELFFGEGSRLTVL.